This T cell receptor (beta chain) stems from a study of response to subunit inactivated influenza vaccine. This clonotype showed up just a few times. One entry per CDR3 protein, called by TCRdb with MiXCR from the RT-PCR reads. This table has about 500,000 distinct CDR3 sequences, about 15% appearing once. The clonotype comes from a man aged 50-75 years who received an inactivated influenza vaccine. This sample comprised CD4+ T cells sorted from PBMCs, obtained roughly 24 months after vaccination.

CDR3 protein: CASSLATGQETQYF. CDR3 bases: TGTGCCAGCAGCTTAGCGACTGGCCAAGAGACCCAGTACTTC. This rearrangement joins TRBV7-9 to TRBJ2-5; no definite D call. Germline V gives CDR1 SEHNR, CDR2 FQNEAQ (reference sequence). The V end lost 0 bases, the J end lost 1 base, and 6 bases lay between the germline ends. This CDR3 contains 14 residues.